Following are 22 T cell receptor beta chains from one sample sequenced in a study of T cell repertoires in cytomegalovirus infection. A single record per CDR3 protein comes from TCRdb applying MiXCR to the reads. This table holds around 770,000 distinct CDR3 sequences, 25% to 35% found once. What these receptors recognize is not known. The sample consisted of cultured CD8+ T cells from PBMCs, taken from culture after CMV antigen stimulation. The origin of the receptors is a human donor in good health (CMV status not recorded). Some clones in this sample may be carry-over from other donors' samples.

This clonotype was counted many times. This chain links TRBV7-2 with TRBJ2-7, with TRBD2 as a possible D gene (6 bases). V lost 4 bases to trimming and J lost 0 bases, with 13 bases between them. Per germline, CDR1 SGHTA and CDR2 FQGNSA. There are 15 residues in the CDR3. CDR3: CASSSGRGRSYEQYF. Here the CDR3 DNA reads TGTGCCAGCAGCTCCGGGCGGGGCCGCTCCTACGAGCAGTACTTC.

This clonotype was picked up a small number of times. The CDR3 reads CASSRGGIDEQYF. The DNA of the CDR3 is TGTGCCAGCAGTCGGGGGGGCATCGACGAGCAGTACTTC. The chain uses TRBV7-9 and TRBJ2-7; 8 nucleotides agree with TRBD2. V shed 6 bases and J 5 bases; nucleotides not matched to a gene: 6. CDR1 is SEHNR and CDR2 is FQNEAQ in the germline V gene (reference sequence). This CDR3 comprises 13 residues.

The chain is built from TRBV19 and TRBJ1-1; D gene ambiguous. The V end lost 7 bases, the J end lost 3 bases, and 12 bases lay between the germline ends. The CDR3 runs 13 residues. Germline lookup yields CDR1 LNHDA and CDR2 SQIVND (reference sequence). DNA of the CDR3: TGTGCCAGTACCGAAGAGGAGGACACTGAAGCTTTCTTT. Translation gives CASTEEEDTEAFF. Together with reference TRBV19 and TRBJ1-1, the CDR3 gives the full variable domain: DGGITQSPKYLFRKEGQNVTLSCEQNLNHDAMYWYRQDPGQGLRLIYYSQIVNDFQKGDIAEGYSVSREKKESFPLTVTSAQKNPTAFYLCASTEEEDTEAFFGQGTRLTVV.

The rearrangement joins TRBV7-9 to TRBJ2-1, with 10 bases identical to TRBD1. This CDR3 comprises 16 residues. Per germline, CDR1 SEHNR and CDR2 FQNEAQ (reference sequence). V shed 2 bases, J shed 6 bases, and the junction held 7 bases outside the gene matches. CDR3 protein: CASSLRDRGYRNEQFF. The DNA of the CDR3 is TGTGCCAGCAGCTTAAGGGACAGGGGCTATCGCAATGAGCAGTTCTTC.

The rearrangement joins TRBV6-1 to TRBJ1-5; weak D call: TRBD1 (5 bases). The CDR3 loop spans 17 amino acids. Germline CDR1 and CDR2: MNHNS and SASEGT. Trimming took 2 bases from V and 2 from J, leaving 16 bases between them. Written as DNA, the CDR3 is TGTGCCAGCAGTGAAAGGGACTACCGAACGGGCAATCAGCCCCAGCATTTT. Its protein is CASSERDYRTGNQPQHF.

The genes are TRBV10-3 and TRBJ2-1; 14 bases match TRBD2. Unmatched junction bases numbered 5, after V lost 4 bases and J lost 0 bases. This CDR3 comprises 18 residues. Germline CDR1 is ENHRY and CDR2 is SYGVKD. The CDR3 nucleotides are TGTGCCATCAGTGGGACTAGCGGGGGGTTCAGCTCCTACAATGAGCAGTTCTTC. The encoded protein is CAISGTSGGFSSYNEQFF.

The chain carries TRBV11-2 and TRBJ1-4; no firm D call. CDR1 and CDR2 from the germline V gene are SGHAT and FQNNGV. V was trimmed by 2 bases and J by 4 bases, leaving 5 bases between them. The CDR3 is made up of 13 amino acids. CDR3 coding DNA: TGTGCCAGCAGCTTATCCGGTAATGAAAAACTGTTTTTT. Encoded protein: CASSLSGNEKLFF.

This rearrangement joins TRBV27 to TRBJ2-1, with 7 bases that match TRBD2. Germline CDR1 is MNHEY and CDR2 is SMNVEV (reference sequence). This CDR3 comprises 16 residues. Unmatched junction bases numbered 5, after V lost 0 bases and J lost 3 bases. This chain's CDR3 is CASSLSRLADYNEQFF. The DNA for the CDR3 is TGTGCCAGCAGTTTATCGCGGCTAGCGGACTACAATGAGCAGTTCTTC.

The chain recombines TRBV6-6 with TRBJ2-7; D tentatively fits TRBD1 or TRBD2 (5 bases each). Germline CDR1 and CDR2: MNHNY and SVGAGI (reference sequence). The length of the CDR3 is 14 residues. V dropped 5 bases and J dropped 0 bases, with 11 bases sitting between them. The CDR3 DNA reads TGTGCCAGCAGTCCATGGGGGAGCTCCTACGAGCAGTACTTC. It specifies CASSPWGSSYEQYF.

This clonotype was observed a few times. The V call is TRBV4-3, the J call TRBJ1-2; unclear D gene. The CDR3 extends over 14 amino acids. CDR1 is LGHNA and CDR2 is YSLEER in the germline V gene. Trimming removed 0 bases from V and 2 bases from J, with 7 bases in between. The DNA of the CDR3 is TGCGCCAGCAGCCAAGAGCTTAGGAACTATGGCTACACCTTC. Protein product: CASSQELRNYGYTF.

The chain recombines TRBV7-9 with TRBJ1-1; D is perhaps TRBD1 (5 bases). CDR1 SEHNR and CDR2 FQNEAQ come from the germline V gene (reference sequence). This CDR3 has 13 amino acids. Trimming cost V 3 bases and J 5 bases, with 10 bases left between them. The CDR3 DNA reads TGTGCCAGCAGCTTCCCAGGGTGGACTGAAGCTTTCTTT. The encoded protein is CASSFPGWTEAFF.

V gene TRBV4-1 combines with J gene TRBJ1-1; D is perhaps TRBD1 (5 bases). The CDR3 is made up of 14 amino acids. CDR1 is MGHRA, CDR2 YSYEKL, per germline. The ends were cut back, 3 bases at V and 4 bases at J, with 12 bases in the middle. The CDR3 DNA reads as TGCGCCAGCAGCCAGACCAGGGTGGTCACTGAAGCTTTCTTT. Its protein is CASSQTRVVTEAFF.

This chain links TRBV2 with TRBJ1-1, with 8 bases aligning to TRBD1. The CDR3 spans 14 residues. Germline values: CDR1 SNHLY, CDR2 FYNNEI. The J segment lost 4 bases and the V segment lost 7 bases, leaving 8 bases of the junction unmatched. CDR3 nucleotide sequence: TGTGCCAGCATGATCGTTACAGGGGGCACTGAAGCTTTCTTT. Its protein is CASMIVTGGTEAFF.

This clonotype was seen only a few times. The chain carries TRBV6-1 and TRBJ2-3; 7 nucleotides align to TRBD1. Germline CDR1 and CDR2: MNHNS and SASEGT. The CDR3 has 17 residues. V shed 0 bases, J shed 4 bases, and the junction held 10 bases outside the gene matches. The DNA of the CDR3 is TGTGCCAGCAGTGAAGCGCCAAGGGGGCGCGTTGCAGATACGCAGTATTTT. The encoded protein is CASSEAPRGRVADTQYF.

This chain links TRBV6-2 or TRBV6-3 with TRBJ2-5; TRBD1 or TRBD2 may be the D gene (6 bases each). The ends were cut back, 8 bases at V and 4 bases at J, with 17 bases in the middle. The V gene's germline CDR1 is MNHEY and CDR2 SVGEGT. This CDR3 comprises 14 residues. The CDR3 DNA reads as TGTGCCAGCCAGACTAGGGGGACGGGAGAGACCCAGTACTTC. This sequence encodes CASQTRGTGETQYF.

This chain links TRBV4-2 with TRBJ1-1; D ambiguous. CDR3 length: 14 amino acids. V was pared by 3 bases and J by 0 bases, with 8 bases between. The germline V gene has CDR1 LGHNA and CDR2 YNFKEQ. The DNA of the CDR3 is TGTGCCAGCAGCCAGGGCGCACTGAACACTGAAGCTTTCTTT. Protein sequence: CASSQGALNTEAFF.

The V call is TRBV7-9, the J call TRBJ1-4; D may be TRBD1 (5 bases). The length of the CDR3 is 14 residues. V was shortened by 7 bases and J by 7 bases, with 16 bases between the two germline ends. CDR1 is SEHNR, CDR2 FQNEAQ, per germline (reference sequence). CDR3 protein: CASNSPTEGEKLFF. CDR3 nucleotide sequence: TGTGCCAGCAACAGCCCGACAGAAGGTGAAAAACTGTTTTTT.

This clonotype was counted a few times. The V and J genes are TRBV14 and TRBJ1-4; D is perhaps TRBD1 (5 bases). V lost 0 bases, J lost 5 bases, and 10 bases lay in between. Looked up from germline, CDR1 is SGHDN and CDR2 is FVKESK. The CDR3 extends over 15 amino acids. The CDR3 reads CASSQDGAANEKLFF. CDR3 nucleotides: TGTGCCAGCAGCCAAGATGGGGCAGCAAATGAAAAACTGTTTTTT.

The gene calls are TRBV4-2 and TRBJ2-1; unclear D gene. The CDR3 runs to 14 residues. Trimming removed 3 bases at V and 5 bases at J, with 11 bases between. CDR1 and CDR2 from the germline V gene are LGHNA and YNFKEQ. The CDR3 sequence: CASSHVDFDNEQFF. The DNA for the CDR3 is TGTGCCAGCAGCCACGTCGACTTCGACAATGAGCAGTTCTTC.

The gene calls are TRBV9 and TRBJ2-2, with D perhaps matching TRBD1 or TRBD2 (5 bases each). The germline V gene encodes CDR1 SGDLS and CDR2 YYNGEE. Deletions cut 0 bases from V and 4 bases from J, with 7 bases between. This CDR3 contains 14 residues. In DNA, the CDR3 is TGTGCCAGCAGCGTAGGAGGGGTCACCGGGGAGCTGTTTTTT. Translation gives CASSVGGVTGELFF.

The J gene is TRBJ2-7, the V gene TRBV20-1; maybe TRBD2 (5 bases). V lost 1 base, J lost 0 bases, and 22 bases lay in between. CDR3 size: 18 residues. Germline CDR1 reads DFQATT; CDR2 reads SNEGSKA (reference sequence). In nucleotides, the CDR3 is TGCAGTGCTAGAGCCCAGAGGGCCAAGAGAGTTGGCTCCTACGAGCAGTACTTC. It is translated as CSARAQRAKRVGSYEQYF.

This clonotype was seen more than once but under ten times. The J gene is TRBJ2-2, the V gene TRBV6-1; D ambiguous. V was clipped by 7 bases and J by 1 base, with 16 bases between them. The germline CDR1 and CDR2 sequences are MNHNS and SASEGT. The CDR3 sequence is 16 residues long. The CDR3 spells CASNPPTWGNTGELFF. The CDR3 nucleotides are TGTGCCAGCAACCCTCCAACGTGGGGGAACACCGGGGAGCTGTTTTTT.